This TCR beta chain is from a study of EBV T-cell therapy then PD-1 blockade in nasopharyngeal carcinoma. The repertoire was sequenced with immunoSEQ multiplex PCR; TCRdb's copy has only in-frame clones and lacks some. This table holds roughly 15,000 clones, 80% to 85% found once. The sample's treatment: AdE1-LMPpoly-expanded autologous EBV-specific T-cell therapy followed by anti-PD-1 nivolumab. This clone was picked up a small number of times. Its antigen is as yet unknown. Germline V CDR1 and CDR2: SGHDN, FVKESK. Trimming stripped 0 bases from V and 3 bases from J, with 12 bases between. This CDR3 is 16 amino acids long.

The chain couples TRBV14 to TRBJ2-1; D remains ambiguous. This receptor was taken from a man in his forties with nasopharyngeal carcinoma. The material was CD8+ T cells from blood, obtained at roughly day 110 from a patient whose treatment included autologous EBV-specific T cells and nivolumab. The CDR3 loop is CASSQDQPRFYNEQFF. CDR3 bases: TGTGCCAGCAGCCAAGATCAACCTCGATTCTACAATGAGCAGTTCTTC.